This TCR beta chain stems from a study of T cell responses to AZD1222 COVID-19 vaccine. On the study more broadly: Second-dose recipients at about 4 or about 12 weeks were treated as one pooled group. Whole-study findings and limits: Most donors were white British, females outnumbered males, and clonal diversity was possibly underestimated. The study reported that nearly half of spike-specific TCRs target unmutated variant regions. Regions 160-218 and 743-854 dominated among vaccine-associated CD4 TCRs spanning spike.

TCRdb's copy holds only in-frame clones and misses some; the assay was immunoSEQ multiplex PCR. This sample has 170,000 or so clones, with about 85% found just once. Regarding this clone: Its antigen is unidentified.

Trimming took off 3 bases at V and 5 bases at J, with 13 bases between the two ends. In germline, CDR1 is SGHTA, CDR2 FQGNSA. The CDR3 totals 15 residues. This TCR came from an adult in good health. The chain links TRBV7-2 to TRBJ2-2; a possible D gene is TRBD2 (6 bases). The sequenced sample was peripheral blood, obtained on day 0 of AZD1222 vaccination. CDR3 sequence: CASSFAGRGTGELFF. In DNA, the CDR3 is TGTGCCAGCAGCTTCGCGGGGCGTGGGACCGGGGAGCTGTTTTTT.